One and the same sample provided the 24 T cell receptor beta chains below, sequenced in a study of T-cell memory formation after mild COVID-19. TCRdb ran MiXCR on the 5' RACE reads and lists one entry per CDR3 protein. The table records under 450,000 distinct CDR3 sequences, around 15% of them present only once. The sequenced sample was PBMCs or a T cell subset sorted from them (not recorded which). These receptors were collected from a man younger than 35 who had mild COVID-19 (a few samples of this study predate the infection). Cell type and time point are not known.

This sequence joins TRBV6-2 or TRBV6-3 and TRBJ2-3; 9 nucleotides align to TRBD2. Germline CDR1 and CDR2: MNHEY and SVGEGT. The junction had 10 bases not matched to a gene; V was cut back by 7 bases and J by 5 bases. The CDR3 extends over 15 amino acids. DNA for the CDR3: TGTGCCAGCACCCCGGGACTAGCTTTAGGAGATACGCAGTATTTT. Its protein is CASTPGLALGDTQYF.

This clonotype was seen a handful of times. This chain uses TRBV5-1 with TRBJ2-7; the D call may be TRBD1 or TRBD2 (5 bases each). Germline CDR1 SGHRS, CDR2 YFSETQ. V was cut by 4 bases and J by 1 base, with 15 bases left in between. CDR3 length equals 15 residues. CDR3 nucleotide sequence: TGCGCCAGCAGCGAGAACCCGGGACGATCCTACGAGCAGTACGTC. This gives the protein CASSENPGRSYEQYV.

A few counts support this clonotype. This rearrangement joins TRBV7-9 to TRBJ1-5; D not certain. The germline V gene has CDR1 SEHNR and CDR2 FQNEAQ (reference sequence). V was clipped by 1 base and J by 1 base, with 8 bases between them. The CDR3 runs to 15 residues. Written as DNA, the CDR3 is TGTGCCAGCAGCTTAGATACGGGGAGCAATCAGCCCCAGCATTTT. It yields the protein CASSLDTGSNQPQHF.

A few counts support this clonotype. V usage is TRBV20-1 and J usage is TRBJ2-3; D gene uncertain. CDR1 and CDR2 (germline): DFQATT, SNEGSKA (reference sequence). V gave up 6 bases and J gave up 2 bases, with 9 bases separating them. The CDR3 consists of 12 residues. CDR3 residues: CSATDATDTQYF. The CDR3 region has the DNA TGCAGTGCCACCGACGCCACAGATACGCAGTATTTT.

This clonotype came up a few times. This chain uses TRBV7-9 with TRBJ1-4, with TRBD1 as a possible D gene (5 bases). The CDR3 loop spans 15 amino acids. CDR1 is SEHNR and CDR2 is FQNEAQ in the germline V gene (reference sequence). The V end was cut by 1 base, the J end by 5 bases, with 11 bases between. CDR3 amino acids: CASSLGPGSNEKLFF. For the CDR3, the DNA is TGTGCCAGCAGCTTAGGTCCAGGGTCAAATGAAAAACTGTTTTTT.

This clonotype was counted a few times. V gene TRBV27 combines with J gene TRBJ2-7; a weak D match, TRBD1 (5 bases). V shed 6 bases and J shed 5 bases, with 14 bases lying between them. Germline loops: CDR1 MNHEY, CDR2 SMNVEV (reference sequence). The CDR3 totals 13 residues. CDR3 DNA sequence: TGTGCCAGCAGGCCCAGGGTTGGCCACGAGCAGTACTTC. Amino acid sequence: CASRPRVGHEQYF.

The rearrangement joins TRBV27 to TRBJ2-1; D gene ambiguous. Trimming took 3 bases from V and 9 from J, leaving 12 bases between them. The germline V gene has CDR1 MNHEY and CDR2 SMNVEV (reference sequence). CDR3 length: 13 amino acids. For the CDR3, the DNA is TGTGCCAGCAGTTTTGTGGGCTCGGGTGAGCAGTTCTTC. Amino acid sequence: CASSFVGSGEQFF.

The V call is TRBV7-2, the J call TRBJ1-5, with TRBD1 as a possible D gene (5 bases). Trimming took 3 bases from V and 6 from J, leaving 12 bases between them. Per germline, CDR1 SGHTA and CDR2 FQGNSA. CDR3 length: 14 residues. The CDR3 spells CASSFGGDGQPQHF. In DNA, the CDR3 is TGTGCCAGCAGCTTTGGGGGGGATGGTCAGCCCCAGCATTTT.

The chain joins TRBV6-2 or TRBV6-3 to TRBJ2-3, with no clear D. Germline values: CDR1 MNHEY, CDR2 SVGEGT. V lost 5 bases and J 3 bases, leaving 6 bases between the germline ends. This CDR3 comprises 12 residues. CDR3 nucleotide sequence: TGTGCCAGCAGTACTACTACAGATACGCAGTATTTT. This codes for CASSTTTDTQYF.

Many counts were recorded for this clonotype. The CDR3 DNA is TGTGCCAGCAGACCTAGCGGGGGGGCCACAGATACGCAGTATTTT. This gives the protein CASRPSGGATDTQYF. This chain connects TRBV12-3 or TRBV12-4 to TRBJ2-3; 12 nucleotides match TRBD2. Trimming removed 6 bases from V and 2 bases from J; junction bases left unmatched: 3. The CDR3 has 15 amino acids.

The chain joins TRBV5-1 to TRBJ2-5; 8 bases are shared with TRBD1. Trimming at V came to 10 bases and at J to 4 bases, leaving 9 bases not matched to a gene. The V gene's germline CDR1 is SGHRS and CDR2 YFSETQ. The CDR3 consists of 13 residues. The CDR3 sequence is CAAGQGAGETQYF. The CDR3 DNA sequence: TGCGCCGCGGGGCAGGGGGCTGGAGAGACCCAGTACTTC.

This CDR3 is CASSRFEGGIISAQYF. Here the CDR3 DNA reads TGTGCCAGCAGCCGCTTCGAGGGGGGAATTATTAGCGCGCAGTATTTT. The chain couples TRBV3-1 to TRBJ2-3; D could derive from TRBD1 or TRBD2 (6 bases each). Germline CDR1 is LGHDT and CDR2 is YNNKEL (reference sequence). The ends were cut back, 4 bases at V and 10 bases at J, with 24 bases in the middle. CDR3 length equals 16 residues.

The chain links TRBV20-1 to TRBJ2-1, with 8 bases lining up with TRBD2. CDR1 DFQATT and CDR2 SNEGSKA come from the germline V gene (reference sequence). V was pared by 2 bases and J by 0 bases, with 3 bases of the junction left unmatched. The CDR3 covers 15 residues. The CDR3: CSARPGGSSYNEQFF. DNA for the CDR3: TGCAGTGCTAGACCGGGGGGGAGCTCCTACAATGAGCAGTTCTTC.

This clonotype was picked up one time. This sequence joins TRBV27 and TRBJ2-7; 10 bases match TRBD2. With V trimmed by 7 bases and J by 4 bases, 7 bases remained unmatched. From germline, CDR1 is MNHEY and CDR2 SMNVEV (reference sequence). This CDR3 spans 14 amino acids. The CDR3 reads CASTERGGLYEQYV. CDR3 nucleotides: TGTGCCAGCACTGAGCGGGGGGGCCTTTACGAGCAGTACGTC.

V usage is TRBV6-6 and J usage is TRBJ2-1, with D perhaps matching TRBD2 (6 bases). V was shortened by 6 bases and J by 13 bases, with 25 bases between the two germline ends. The CDR3 loop spans 15 amino acids. CDR1 and CDR2 (germline): MNHNY, SVGAGI (reference sequence). CDR3 sequence reads: CASRSDRLGRVTQFF. For the CDR3, the DNA is TGTGCCAGCAGATCCGACCGACTAGGTCGGGTCACCCAGTTCTTC.

The chain has TRBV24-1 and TRBJ2-7, with a possible D match to TRBD1 (5 bases). The CDR3 is 13 amino acids. V was shortened by 4 bases and J by 4 bases, with 10 bases between the two germline ends. Germline loops: CDR1 KGHDR, CDR2 SFDVKD. The CDR3 protein is CATSDPTVYEQYF. For the CDR3, the DNA is TGTGCCACCAGTGACCCGACAGTTTACGAGCAGTACTTC.

The chain is built from TRBV14 and TRBJ1-1; possible D gene TRBD1, 5 bases. V was cut by 3 bases and J by 0 bases, with 11 bases left in between. Germline CDR1 and CDR2: SGHDN and FVKESK. The CDR3 loop spans 15 amino acids. The CDR3 bases are TGTGCCAGCAGCCAGCAGGGTGGGGTGAACACTGAAGCTTTCTTT. This translates into CASSQQGGVNTEAFF.

At least ten counts were recorded for this clonotype. The chain couples TRBV7-2 to TRBJ2-3; 10 positions match TRBD2. CDR1 and CDR2 (germline): SGHTA, FQGNSA. The trim removed 6 bases at V and 4 bases at J, leaving 7 bases unmatched. The CDR3 runs 15 residues. The CDR3 loop reads CASRWSGGAPDTQYF. The CDR3 nucleotides are TGTGCCAGCAGGTGGAGCGGGGGGGCTCCAGATACGCAGTATTTT.

The chain uses TRBV7-2 and TRBJ2-3, with D unresolved. Between the trimmed V and J ends, which lost 7 bases and 1 base, there was a span of 9 bases. The CDR3 covers 13 residues. CDR1 is SGHTA, CDR2 FQGNSA, per germline. The CDR3 sequence is CASTLRGTDTQYF. The CDR3 DNA is TGTGCCAGCACCCTTAGGGGCACAGATACGCAGTATTTT.

The chain combines TRBV27 with TRBJ2-1; tentatively, D is TRBD1 (6 bases). The V end lost 5 bases, the J end lost 8 bases, and 13 bases lay between the germline ends. The length of the CDR3 is 13 residues. Germline V gene sequence: CDR1 MNHEY, CDR2 SMNVEV (reference sequence). The CDR3 is CASSIIRGDEQFF. CDR3 sequence (DNA): TGTGCCAGCAGTATAATCAGGGGTGATGAGCAGTTCTTC.

The chain joins TRBV7-2 to TRBJ2-7; the match to TRBD2 covers 8 bases. The CDR3 has 14 residues. The germline V gene encodes CDR1 SGHTA and CDR2 FQGNSA. Losses at the gene ends were 3 bases for V and 7 bases for J; bases not matched to a gene: 8. In nucleotides, the CDR3 is TGTGCCAGCAGCTTCAATCGAGCGGGGGTAGAGCAGTACTTC. Amino acids: CASSFNRAGVEQYF.

This clonotype was counted a few times. The rearrangement uses TRBV9 and TRBJ2-1; D is uncertain. CDR3 length: 12 residues. From germline, CDR1 is SGDLS and CDR2 YYNGEE. V was cut by 4 bases and J by 7 bases, with 9 bases left in between. Here the CDR3 reads CASSTRNNEQFF. The CDR3 DNA follows: TGTGCCAGCAGCACCCGAAATAATGAGCAGTTCTTC.

There are a few counts of this clonotype. The chain employs TRBV10-2 and TRBJ2-3, with TRBD2 matching 11 bases. Germline V lookup: CDR1 WSHSY, CDR2 SAAADI. This CDR3 contains 15 residues. J lost 0 bases, V lost 8 bases, and 4 bases had no gene match. The chain's CDR3 is CASESSGGSTDTQYF. DNA for the CDR3: TGCGCCAGCGAGTCTAGCGGGGGGAGCACAGATACGCAGTATTTT.

This clonotype was detected ten times or more. The chain has TRBV29-1 and TRBJ2-1, with 10 nucleotides matching TRBD2. The germline V gene has CDR1 SQVTM and CDR2 ANQGSEA. After removal of 6 bases from V and 5 bases from J, the junction contained 4 bases not matched to a gene. CDR3 length: 13 amino acids. CDR3 in amino acids: CSVGLARHNEQFF. In nucleotides, the CDR3 is TGCAGCGTGGGACTAGCGAGACACAATGAGCAGTTCTTC.